The clone carrying this TCR beta chain has more than one count but fewer than ten. As yet, its antigen is unknown. This sample was included in a study of a mutant IDH1 vaccine in newly diagnosed glioma. Study information: Across weeks 1, 3, 5, 7, 11, 15, 19 and 23, patients received a vaccination each time, eight in all. Initiation of the vaccine course occurred 4-6 weeks after radiotherapy alone, or alongside temozolomide cycles. Patients got radiotherapy, temozolomide, or both beforehand, and most got both. Findings and limits, study-wide: A vaccine-induced immune response developed in about 93% of the patients.

Sequenced by immunoSEQ multiplex PCR; TCRdb stores in-frame clones only, minus some. This sample has around 130,000 clones, with around 77% found just once. Time point defined: week 11, during vaccination. With topical imiquimod, each dose of the vaccine consisted of 300 ug of mutant IDH1 20-mer peptide. Per germline, CDR1 SGHTA and CDR2 FQGNSA. Trimming removed 7 bases from V and 1 base from J; junction bases left unmatched: 7. This CDR3 spans 15 amino acids. Source: PBMCs, taken from a glioma patient whose treatment included an IDH1 peptide vaccine. This TCR was recovered from a man aged 35 to 55 with glioma. The V call is TRBV7-2, the J call TRBJ1-5; the match to TRBD1 covers 7 bases. CDR3 in DNA: TGTGCCAGCATCGACAGGGTATTGAGCAATCAGCCCCAGCATTTT. It is translated as CASIDRVLSNQPQHF.